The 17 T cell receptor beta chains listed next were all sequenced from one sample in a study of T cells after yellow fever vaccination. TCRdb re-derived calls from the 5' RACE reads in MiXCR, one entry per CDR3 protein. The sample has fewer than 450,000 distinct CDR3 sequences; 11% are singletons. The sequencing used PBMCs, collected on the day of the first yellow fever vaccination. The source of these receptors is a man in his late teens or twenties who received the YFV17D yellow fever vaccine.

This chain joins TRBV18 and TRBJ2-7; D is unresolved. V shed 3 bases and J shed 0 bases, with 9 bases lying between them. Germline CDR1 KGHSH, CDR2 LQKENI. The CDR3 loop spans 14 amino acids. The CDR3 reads CASSPQLSSYEQYF. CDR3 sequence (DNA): TGTGCCAGCTCACCCCAGCTGAGCTCCTACGAGCAGTACTTC.

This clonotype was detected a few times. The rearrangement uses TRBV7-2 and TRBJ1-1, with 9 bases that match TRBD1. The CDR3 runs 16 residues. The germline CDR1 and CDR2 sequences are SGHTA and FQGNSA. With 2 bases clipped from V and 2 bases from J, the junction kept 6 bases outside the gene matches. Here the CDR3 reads CASSLTDRGENTEAFF. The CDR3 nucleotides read TGTGCCAGCAGCTTAACGGACAGGGGTGAAAACACTGAAGCTTTCTTT.

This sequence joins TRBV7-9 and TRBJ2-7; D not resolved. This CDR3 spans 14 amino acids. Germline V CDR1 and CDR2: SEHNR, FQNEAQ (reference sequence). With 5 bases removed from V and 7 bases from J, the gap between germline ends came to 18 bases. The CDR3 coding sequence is TGTGCCAGCAGCCTAAGGGAAAGAGCATGGGAGCAGTACTTC. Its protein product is CASSLRERAWEQYF.

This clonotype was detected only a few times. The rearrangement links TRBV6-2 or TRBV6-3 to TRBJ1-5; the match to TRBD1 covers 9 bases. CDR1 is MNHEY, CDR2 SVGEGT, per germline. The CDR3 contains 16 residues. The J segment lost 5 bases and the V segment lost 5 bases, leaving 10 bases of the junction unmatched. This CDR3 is CASSPLQGAPDQPQHF. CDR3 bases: TGTGCCAGCAGTCCCCTACAGGGGGCGCCTGATCAGCCCCAGCATTTT.

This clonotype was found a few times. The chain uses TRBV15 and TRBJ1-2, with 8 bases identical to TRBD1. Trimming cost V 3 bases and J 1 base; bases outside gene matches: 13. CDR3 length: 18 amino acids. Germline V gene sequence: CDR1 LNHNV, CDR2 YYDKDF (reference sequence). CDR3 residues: CATSSDSGTGFINYGYTF. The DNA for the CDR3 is TGTGCCACCAGCAGCGATTCCGGGACAGGCTTTATTAACTATGGCTACACCTTC.

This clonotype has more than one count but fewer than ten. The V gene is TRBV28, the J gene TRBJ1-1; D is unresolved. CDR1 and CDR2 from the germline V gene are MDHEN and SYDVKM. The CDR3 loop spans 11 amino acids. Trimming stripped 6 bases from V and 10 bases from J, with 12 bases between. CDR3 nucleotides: TGTGCCAGCAGAACCCCCGAGGGAGCTTTCTTT. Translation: CASRTPEGAFF.

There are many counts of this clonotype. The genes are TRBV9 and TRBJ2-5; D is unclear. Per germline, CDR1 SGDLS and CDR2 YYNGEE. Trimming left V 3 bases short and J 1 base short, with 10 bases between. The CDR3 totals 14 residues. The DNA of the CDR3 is TGTGCCAGCAGCGGAGGAGTTTTCCAAGAGACCCAGTACTTC. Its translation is CASSGGVFQETQYF.

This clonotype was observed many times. CDR3 protein: CASSQQNSWRETQYF. The DNA of the CDR3 is TGTGCCAGCAGCCAGCAAAATTCATGGAGGGAGACCCAGTACTTC. The chain recombines TRBV7-8 with TRBJ2-5; TRBD2 is a possible D gene (5 bases). The CDR3 sequence is 15 residues long. Trimming took 5 bases from V and 5 from J, leaving 18 bases between them. Germline CDR1 and CDR2: SGHVS and FQNEAQ. The whole variable domain, filled in from reference TRBV7-8 and TRBJ2-5, reads GAGVSQSPRYKVAKRGQDVALRCDPISGHVSLFWYQQALGQGPEFLTYFQNEAQLDKSGLPSDRFFAERPEGSVSTLKIQRTQQEDSAVYLCASSQQNSWRETQYFGPGTRLLVL.

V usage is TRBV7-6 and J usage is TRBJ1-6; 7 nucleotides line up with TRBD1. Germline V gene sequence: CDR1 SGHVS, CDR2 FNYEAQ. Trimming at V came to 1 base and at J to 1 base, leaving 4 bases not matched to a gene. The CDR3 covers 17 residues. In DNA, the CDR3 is TGTGCCAGCAGCTTAGGCAGGGGGGTATCCTATAATTCACCCCTCCACTTT. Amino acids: CASSLGRGVSYNSPLHF.

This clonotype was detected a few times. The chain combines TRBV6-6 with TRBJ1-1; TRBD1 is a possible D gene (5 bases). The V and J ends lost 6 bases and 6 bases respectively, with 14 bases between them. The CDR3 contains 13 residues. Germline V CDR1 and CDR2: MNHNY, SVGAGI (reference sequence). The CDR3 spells CASSYIEGSEAFF. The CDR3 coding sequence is TGTGCCAGCAGCTATATCGAGGGGTCTGAAGCTTTCTTT.

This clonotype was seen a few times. The CDR3 DNA reads as TGTGCCAGTAACCTGGCCGAATCCGATATCATGAACACTGAAGCTTTCTTT. Protein sequence: CASNLAESDIMNTEAFF. This sequence joins TRBV19 and TRBJ1-1, with D unclear. V was trimmed by 7 bases and J by 0 bases, leaving 21 bases between them. Germline CDR1 LNHDA, CDR2 SQIVND (reference sequence). The length of the CDR3 is 17 residues.

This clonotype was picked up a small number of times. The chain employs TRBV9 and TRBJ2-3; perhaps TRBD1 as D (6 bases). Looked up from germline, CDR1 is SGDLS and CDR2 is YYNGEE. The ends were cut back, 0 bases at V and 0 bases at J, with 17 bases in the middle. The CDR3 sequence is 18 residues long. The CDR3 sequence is CASSVVAIGGGSTDTQYF. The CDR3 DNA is TGTGCCAGCAGCGTAGTGGCAATTGGGGGCGGAAGCACAGATACGCAGTATTTT.

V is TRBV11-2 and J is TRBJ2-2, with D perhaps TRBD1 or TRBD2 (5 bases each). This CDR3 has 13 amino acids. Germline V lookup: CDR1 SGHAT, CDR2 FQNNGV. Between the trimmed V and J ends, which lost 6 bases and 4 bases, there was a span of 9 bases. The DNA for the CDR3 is TGTGCCAGCAGGGGACCGAGCACCGGGGAGCTGTTTTTT. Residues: CASRGPSTGELFF.

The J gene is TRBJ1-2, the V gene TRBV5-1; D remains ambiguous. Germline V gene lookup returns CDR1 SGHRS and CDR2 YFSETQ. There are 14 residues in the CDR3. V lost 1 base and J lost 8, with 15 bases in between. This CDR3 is CASSLSAALGGYTF. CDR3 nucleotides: TGCGCCAGCAGCTTGTCGGCAGCGCTTGGGGGCTACACCTTC.

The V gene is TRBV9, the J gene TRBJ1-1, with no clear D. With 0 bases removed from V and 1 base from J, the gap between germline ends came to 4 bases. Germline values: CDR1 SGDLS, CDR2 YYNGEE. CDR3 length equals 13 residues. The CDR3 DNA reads TGTGCCAGCAGCGTAGAAAGGAACACTGAAGCTTTCTTT. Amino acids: CASSVERNTEAFF.

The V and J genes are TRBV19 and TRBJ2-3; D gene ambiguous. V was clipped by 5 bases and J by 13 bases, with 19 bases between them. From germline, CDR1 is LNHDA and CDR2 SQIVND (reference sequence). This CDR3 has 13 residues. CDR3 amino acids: CASSSTFADSEYF. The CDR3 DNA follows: TGTGCCAGTAGTTCAACCTTCGCGGATTCGGAGTATTTT.

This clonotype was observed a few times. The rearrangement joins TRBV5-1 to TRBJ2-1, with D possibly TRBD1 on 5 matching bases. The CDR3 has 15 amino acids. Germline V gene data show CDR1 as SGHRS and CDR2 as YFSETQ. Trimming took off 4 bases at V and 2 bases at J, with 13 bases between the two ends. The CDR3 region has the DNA TGCGCCAGCAGCCCCAGGGCCAGTCCCTACAATGAGCAGTTCTTC. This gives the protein CASSPRASPYNEQFF.